Sequencing of this TCR beta chain was carried out in a study of blood T cell repertoires in COVID-19. Turning to the study itself: The United States, Italy and Spain supplied acute and convalescent COVID-19 samples. PBMCs, B-cell-depleted T cells, or T cells provided the cDNA or gDNA that made up the material.

The germline V gene has CDR1 MNHEY and CDR2 SVGAGI. CDR3 length equals 15 residues. V gave up 0 bases and J gave up 5 bases, with 13 bases separating them. TCRdb's table, derived via immunoSEQ multiplex PCR, lists solely in-frame clones and lacks some. Among around 170,000 clones, around 89% were seen once, and the ten largest hold 1.9%. The origin of this receptor is a man aged 18 to 30 who had recovered from COVID-19. This chain connects TRBV6-5 to TRBJ1-1, with D possibly being TRBD1 (5 bases). The sequencing input was peripheral blood. CDR3 sequence (DNA): TGTGCCAGCAGTTACTCGACCGGGGGGGAGACTGAAGCTTTCTTT. This sequence encodes CASSYSTGGETEAFF.